This entry lists 9 T cell receptor beta chains sequenced from one sample in a study of T-cell reconstitution after alpha-beta-depleted transplantation in children. For TCRbeta, the library was prepared with unique molecular identifiers. Via MiXCR, TCRdb re-called the PCR reads, giving one row per CDR3 protein. The sample lists about 610,000 distinct CDR3 sequences, roughly 10% occurring once. Sample: PBMCs from the stem cell graft donor, taken from the stem cell graft. These receptors came from a human donor who donated a stem cell graft to a child with acute myeloid leukemia.

This clonotype was observed a handful of times. The chain is built from TRBV5-1 and TRBJ2-7; 10 bases align to TRBD2. CDR1 SGHRS and CDR2 YFSETQ come from the germline V gene. There are 19 residues in the CDR3. Unmatched junction bases numbered 16, after V lost 1 base and J lost 3 bases. The CDR3 nucleotides are TGCGCCAGCAGCTTGAGGGGGGCCTTAACTAGCGGGATATTCTACGAGCAGTACTTC. Its translation is CASSLRGALTSGIFYEQYF.

This clonotype was found a few times. The V gene is TRBV10-3, the J gene TRBJ1-1; D gene unclear. Germline assignment: CDR1 ENHRY and CDR2 SYGVKD. The CDR3 length is 11 residues. The V and J ends lost 8 bases and 5 bases respectively, with 9 bases between them. The CDR3 spells CAIQSSTEAFF. The CDR3 DNA sequence: TGTGCCATCCAGTCCTCAACTGAAGCTTTCTTT.

In its sample, this clonotype was seen a few times. The rearrangement links TRBV11-2 to TRBJ2-1, with 11 bases lining up with TRBD1. With V trimmed by 5 bases and J by 5 bases, 5 bases remained unmatched. The V gene's germline CDR1 is SGHAT and CDR2 FQNNGV. This CDR3 contains 15 residues. The CDR3 DNA sequence: TGTGCCAGCAGCGCCCGGGACAGGGGGAACAATGAGCAGTTCTTC. It is translated as CASSARDRGNNEQFF.

This clonotype was recorded many times. This chain links TRBV27 with TRBJ2-3; TRBD1 is a possible D gene (6 bases). V lost 6 bases and J lost 2, with 15 bases in between. The CDR3 loop spans 15 amino acids. Germline CDR1 is MNHEY and CDR2 is SMNVEV (reference sequence). CDR3: CASSPGDTLTDTQYF. DNA for the CDR3: TGTGCCAGCAGCCCTGGGGACACCCTCACAGATACGCAGTATTTT.

V is TRBV20-1 and J is TRBJ2-1; D is undetermined. This CDR3 spans 8 amino acids. The germline CDR1 and CDR2 sequences are DFQATT and SNEGSKA (reference sequence). Here the CDR3 reads CRSKEQFF. The CDR3 DNA sequence: TGCAGGTCCAAGGAGCAGTTCTTC.

This clonotype appeared many times. The J gene is TRBJ2-1, the V gene TRBV20-1, with TRBD2 matching 7 bases. J was trimmed by 0 bases and V by 4 bases; bases with no gene match: 3. This CDR3 is 14 amino acids long. The germline gives CDR1 DFQATT, CDR2 SNEGSKA (reference sequence). CDR3 DNA: TGCAGTGCTACCCAGCGGGACTCCTACAATGAGCAGTTCTTC. It specifies CSATQRDSYNEQFF.

There are a few counts of this clonotype. Germline is not matched at one junction end, which may reflect a read error. As DNA, the CDR3 is TGTGCCAGCAGCCCTAGGACTAGCGGGAGGGATGAGAAGTTCTTC. Translated, it gives CASSPRTSGRDEKFF. The chain employs TRBV11-3 and TRBJ2-1; TRBD2 aligns across 15 bases. Germline lookup yields CDR1 SGHNT and CDR2 YENEEA. The CDR3 sequence is 15 residues long.

At least ten counts were recorded for this clonotype. The J gene is TRBJ2-7, the V gene TRBV12-3 or TRBV12-4; a possible D gene is TRBD2 (5 bases). This CDR3 spans 12 amino acids. The V end lost 6 bases, the J end lost 3 bases, and 9 bases lay between the germline ends. DNA of the CDR3: TGTGCCAGCAGCCGAGCGGTCTACGAGCAGTACTTC. This codes for CASSRAVYEQYF.

In this sample, this clonotype turned up a few times. The gene calls are TRBV29-1 and TRBJ1-3; D is unclear. CDR1 is SQVTM, CDR2 ANQGSEA, per germline. This CDR3 has 13 amino acids. V lost 7 bases, J lost 1 base, and 11 bases lay in between. The CDR3 DNA reads TGCAGCGCCCAGAGAGCGTCTGGAAACACCATATATTTT. This translates into CSAQRASGNTIYF.